The 20 T cell receptor beta chains below all came from one sample that was sequenced in a study of PD-L1 blockade in urothelial cancer. TCRdb's table, derived via immunoSEQ multiplex PCR, lists solely in-frame clones and lacks some. The top ten clones hold about 2% of a sample with about 95,000 clones, more than 75% of them seen once. Described time point: pretreatment peripheral blood. The input for sequencing was PBMCs, taken around atezolizumab (anti-PD-L1) treatment. The origin of the receptors is a man aged 55 to 69 with urothelial cancer.

The chain carries TRBV19 and TRBJ1-1; D unclear. V lost 3 bases and J lost 0, with 5 bases in between. Germline CDR1 LNHDA, CDR2 SQIVND (reference sequence). The CDR3 is 13 residues long. As DNA, the CDR3 is TGTGCCAGTAGTATCCAATTGAACACTGAAGCTTTCTTT. Translated: CASSIQLNTEAFF.

This clone has more than one count but fewer than ten. The rearrangement links TRBV10-3 to TRBJ1-3; weak D call: TRBD1 (5 bases). Germline loops: CDR1 ENHRY, CDR2 SYGVKD. CDR3 length: 18 residues. V was cut by 6 bases and J by 0 bases, with 21 bases left in between. The CDR3 coding sequence is TGTGCCATCAGCTCGAGTCAGGGCTCGAGCCTCTCTGGAAACACCATATATTTT. The encoded protein is CAISSSQGSSLSGNTIYF.

This chain links TRBV2 with TRBJ2-3; TRBD2 might be the D (5 bases). The CDR3 is 15 residues long. Germline CDR1 SNHLY, CDR2 FYNNEI. The V gene lost 3 bases and the J gene lost 2 bases, with 12 bases spanning the gap. The CDR3 coding sequence is TGTGCCAGCAGTGAGAGCGGTTGGGACACAGATACGCAGTATTTT. Its protein is CASSESGWDTDTQYF.

The chain joins TRBV28 to TRBJ2-5, with 11 bases lining up with TRBD2. With 4 bases clipped from V and 4 bases from J, the junction kept 11 bases outside the gene matches. CDR1 MDHEN and CDR2 SYDVKM come from the germline V gene. This CDR3 has 17 residues. In DNA, the CDR3 is TGTGCCAGCAGTTCCCCAGAAATAACTAGCGGGGGAGAGACCCAGTACTTC. Its translation: CASSSPEITSGGETQYF.

The table lists this clone with a count of one. In DNA, the CDR3 is TGTGCCAGCAGTTACGGAGGGGCGGGGGAAAAACTGTTTTTT. The encoded protein is CASSYGGAGEKLFF. J is TRBJ1-4 and V is TRBV6-5; a possible D gene is TRBD1 (5 bases). The ends were cut back, 2 bases at V and 8 bases at J, with 12 bases in the middle. The CDR3 has 14 amino acids. CDR1 and CDR2 (germline): MNHEY, SVGAGI.

This sequence joins TRBV7-2 and TRBJ2-2, with no clear D. The CDR3 spans 13 residues. Germline lookup yields CDR1 SGHTA and CDR2 FQGNSA. V was shortened by 1 base and J by 6 bases, with 6 bases between the two germline ends. This CDR3 is CASSLVPSGELFF. The CDR3 DNA is TGTGCCAGCAGCTTAGTTCCTTCCGGGGAGCTGTTTTTT.

The V and J genes are TRBV4-2 and TRBJ1-5; D is undetermined. V dropped 0 bases and J dropped 3 bases, with 12 bases sitting between them. This CDR3 is built from 16 residues. CDR1 and CDR2 (germline): LGHNA, YNFKEQ. CDR3 sequence: CASSQEGDRNNQPQHF. Here the CDR3 DNA reads TGTGCCAGCAGCCAAGAGGGAGATAGGAACAATCAGCCCCAGCATTTT.

V gene TRBV5-1 combines with J gene TRBJ1-4; 10 nucleotides align to TRBD1. With V trimmed by 4 bases and J by 5 bases, 5 bases remained unmatched. Germline loops: CDR1 SGHRS, CDR2 YFSETQ. This CDR3 is built from 15 residues. CDR3 amino acids: CASSRQGAGNEKLFF. The CDR3 nucleotides are TGCGCCAGCAGCAGACAGGGGGCGGGGAATGAAAAACTGTTTTTT.

The chain uses TRBV7-8 and TRBJ1-4; D not certain. In germline, CDR1 is SGHVS, CDR2 FQNEAQ. The CDR3 has 14 residues. The ends were cut back, 3 bases at V and 0 bases at J, with 5 bases in the middle. CDR3 bases: TGTGCCAGCAGCTTCAGTTCAACTAATGAAAAACTGTTTTTT. Its protein product is CASSFSSTNEKLFF.

This clone was observed a single time. The chain joins TRBV4-1 to TRBJ2-2; 8 bases line up with TRBD1. The germline gives CDR1 MGHRA, CDR2 YSYEKL. V shed 1 base and J 6 bases; nucleotides not matched to a gene: 4. The length of the CDR3 is 15 residues. The DNA of the CDR3 is TGCGCCAGCAGCCAAGTAGACAGGGGACCCGGGGAGCTGTTTTTT. Amino acids: CASSQVDRGPGELFF.

The chain is built from TRBV19 and TRBJ2-7; D perhaps matches TRBD2 (5 bases). Trimming left V 1 base short and J 3 bases short, with 19 bases between. Germline CDR1 and CDR2: LNHDA and SQIVND (reference sequence). The CDR3 is made up of 17 amino acids. The chain's CDR3 is CASSIAASHTVSYEQYF. Here the CDR3 DNA reads TGTGCCAGTAGTATAGCGGCTAGCCATACGGTCAGCTACGAGCAGTACTTC. The full variable domain, rest sourced from reference TRBV19 and TRBJ2-7, is DGGITQSPKYLFRKEGQNVTLSCEQNLNHDAMYWYRQDPGQGLRLIYYSQIVNDFQKGDIAEGYSVSREKKESFPLTVTSAQKNPTAFYLCASSIAASHTVSYEQYFGPGTRLTVT.

The chain employs TRBV28 and TRBJ1-4; 8 positions match TRBD1. Germline lookup yields CDR1 MDHEN and CDR2 SYDVKM. The CDR3 covers 14 residues. Trimming took 4 bases from V and 8 from J; bases not matched to a gene: 6. This chain's CDR3 is CASSSGQGREKLFF. CDR3 nucleotides: TGTGCCAGCAGTTCTGGACAGGGTCGAGAAAAACTGTTTTTT.

The rearrangement uses TRBV4-1 and TRBJ2-2; the D is unclear. Germline lookup yields CDR1 MGHRA and CDR2 YSYEKL. The CDR3 contains 15 residues. V lost 4 bases, J lost 0 bases, and 9 bases lay in between. DNA for the CDR3: TGCGCCAGCAGCCTGACTGAAACGAACACCGGGGAGCTGTTTTTT. Protein: CASSLTETNTGELFF.

The rearrangement joins TRBV9 to TRBJ2-1; the match to TRBD1 covers 10 bases. Looked up from germline, CDR1 is SGDLS and CDR2 is YYNGEE. This CDR3 is built from 14 residues. V was pared by 4 bases and J by 6 bases, with 4 bases of the junction left unmatched. In DNA form, the CDR3 reads TGTGCCAGCAGCTTCTGGGACAGGGGCAATGAGCAGTTCTTC. Translated, it gives CASSFWDRGNEQFF.

The V call is TRBV7-8, the J call TRBJ1-5; the D is unclear. The ends were cut back, 5 bases at V and 5 bases at J, with 10 bases in the middle. From germline, CDR1 is SGHVS and CDR2 FQNEAQ. CDR3 size: 13 residues. CDR3 amino acids: CASSTGPDQPQHF. CDR3 nucleotides: TGTGCCAGCAGCACGGGTCCTGATCAGCCCCAGCATTTT. Together with reference TRBV7-8 and TRBJ1-5, the CDR3 gives the full variable domain: GAGVSQSPRYKVAKRGQDVALRCDPISGHVSLFWYQQALGQGPEFLTYFQNEAQLDKSGLPSDRFFAERPEGSVSTLKIQRTQQEDSAVYLCASSTGPDQPQHFGDGTRLSIL.

This clone was observed a single time. V is TRBV29-1 and J is TRBJ2-7, with TRBD1 as a possible D gene (6 bases). V was pared by 6 bases and J by 2 bases, with 17 bases between. The CDR3 consists of 14 residues. The V gene's germline CDR1 is SQVTM and CDR2 ANQGSEA. DNA of the CDR3: TGCAGCGTGGTCGGTGGGGGCTGGACCTACGAGCAGTACTTC. This gives the protein CSVVGGGWTYEQYF.

Here the CDR3 reads CASSSLGPQQEQYF. CDR3 coding DNA: TGTGCCAGTAGTAGTTTGGGGCCTCAGCAAGAGCAGTACTTC. The chain uses TRBV19 and TRBJ2-7, with D possibly matching TRBD1 (5 bases). Germline CDR1 LNHDA, CDR2 SQIVND (reference sequence). This CDR3 spans 14 amino acids. The V gene lost 4 bases and the J gene lost 7 bases, with 17 bases spanning the gap.

The genes are TRBV6-1 and TRBJ2-1; 7 bases are a match to TRBD1. The CDR3 is made up of 14 amino acids. CDR1 is MNHNS and CDR2 is SASEGT in the germline V gene. Unmatched junction bases numbered 8, after V lost 6 bases and J lost 6 bases. CDR3 sequence: CASSIPGGRNEQFF. DNA for the CDR3: TGTGCCAGCAGCATTCCAGGGGGACGCAATGAGCAGTTCTTC.

This clone is a singleton in its sample. The genes are TRBV10-3 and TRBJ2-5; 11 nucleotides match TRBD2. CDR3 length: 19 amino acids. From germline, CDR1 is ENHRY and CDR2 SYGVKD. With V trimmed by 0 bases and J by 6 bases, 15 bases remained unmatched. The CDR3, as DNA: TGTGCCATCAGTGAGTCCCCGACTAGCGGGGCGCCCGAATGGAAGACCCAGTACTTC. This translates into CAISESPTSGAPEWKTQYF.

The rearrangement links TRBV5-4 to TRBJ2-2; 7 bases fit TRBD1. The CDR3 runs to 14 residues. J lost 9 bases, V lost 4 bases, and 9 bases had no gene match. CDR1 SGHNT and CDR2 YYREEE come from the germline V gene (reference sequence). The CDR3 loop is CASSTQDRERELFF. The CDR3 DNA is TGTGCCAGCAGCACCCAAGACAGGGAAAGGGAGCTGTTTTTT.